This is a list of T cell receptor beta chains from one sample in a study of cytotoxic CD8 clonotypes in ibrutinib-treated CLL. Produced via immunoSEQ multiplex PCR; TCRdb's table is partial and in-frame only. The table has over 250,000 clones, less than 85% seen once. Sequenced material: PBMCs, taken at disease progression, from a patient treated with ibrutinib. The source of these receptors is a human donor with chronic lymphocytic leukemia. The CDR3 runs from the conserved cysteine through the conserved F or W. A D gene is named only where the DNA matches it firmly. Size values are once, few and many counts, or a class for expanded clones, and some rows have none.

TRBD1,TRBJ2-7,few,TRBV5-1,CASSSGTGAYEQYF,TGCGCCAGCAGCTCCGGGACAGGGGCCTACGAGCAGTACTTC
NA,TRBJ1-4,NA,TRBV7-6,CASSLALNEKLFF,TGTGCCAGCAGCTTAGCGTTGAATGAAAAACTGTTTTTT
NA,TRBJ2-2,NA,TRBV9,CASSVESAIRAPVELFF,TGTGCCAGCAGCGTAGAGTCTGCCATAAGGGCTCCGGTGGAGCTGTTTTTT
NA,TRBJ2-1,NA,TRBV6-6,CASSTSRGGEQFF,TGTGCCAGCAGTACCTCAAGGGGCGGTGAGCAGTTCTTC
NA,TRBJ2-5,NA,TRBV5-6,CASSLLPGETQYF,TGTGCCAGCAGCTTGCTCCCCGGGGAGACCCAGTACTTC
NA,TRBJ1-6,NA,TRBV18,CASSPGLTPRGYSPLHF,TGTGCCAGCTCACCAGGTCTGACTCCTAGGGGTTATTCACCCCTCCACTTT
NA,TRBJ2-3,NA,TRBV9,CASSVFRASTDTQYF,TGTGCCAGCAGCGTATTCAGGGCGAGCACAGATACGCAGTATTTT
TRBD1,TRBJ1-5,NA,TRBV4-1,CASSLGQGENQPQHF,TGCGCCAGCAGCTTGGGACAGGGGGAGAATCAGCCCCAGCATTTT
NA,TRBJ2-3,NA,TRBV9,CASSVAPGGTDTQYF,TGTGCCAGCAGCGTCGCCCCTGGGGGCACAGATACGCAGTATTTT
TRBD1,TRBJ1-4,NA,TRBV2,CASSTDRGDEKLFF,TGTGCCAGCAGTACCGACAGGGGGGATGAAAAACTGTTTTTT
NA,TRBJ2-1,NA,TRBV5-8,CASSLGDPYNEQFF,TGTGCCAGCAGCTTGGGGGACCCATACAATGAGCAGTTCTTC
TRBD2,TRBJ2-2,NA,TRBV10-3,CATRTSGGAGELFF,TGTGCCACTCGGACTAGCGGGGGGGCCGGGGAGCTGTTTTTT
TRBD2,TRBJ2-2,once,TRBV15,CATSRPGLAGLRSGELFF,TGTGCCACCAGCAGGCCGGGACTAGCGGGGCTCAGGTCCGGGGAGCTGTTTTTT
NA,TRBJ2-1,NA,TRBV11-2,CASSLWILYNEQFF,TGTGCCAGCAGCTTGTGGATCCTTTACAATGAGCAGTTCTTC
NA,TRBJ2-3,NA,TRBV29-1,CSVRPRTDTQYF,TGCAGCGTTAGACCACGAACAGATACGCAGTATTTT
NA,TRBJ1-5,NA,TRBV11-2,CASSLDGQYNQPQHF,TGTGCCAGCAGCTTAGATGGCCAGTACAATCAGCCCCAGCATTTT
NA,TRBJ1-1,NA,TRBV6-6,CATSTRGGGTEAFF,TGTGCCACATCGACTAGGGGCGGCGGGACTGAAGCTTTCTTT
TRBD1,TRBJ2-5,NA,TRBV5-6,CASSSTGAETQYF,TGTGCCAGCAGCTCAACAGGGGCCGAGACCCAGTACTTC
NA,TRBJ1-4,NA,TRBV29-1,CSVGFSQGVGKLFF,TGCAGCGTTGGTTTTAGCCAGGGAGTAGGAAAACTGTTTTTT
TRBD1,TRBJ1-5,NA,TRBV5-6,CASSSLTGHSNQPQHF,TGTGCCAGCAGCTCCCTGACAGGGCATAGCAATCAGCCCCAGCATTTT
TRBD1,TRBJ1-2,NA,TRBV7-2,CASSFRQGEHYGYTF,TGTGCCAGCAGCTTCAGACAGGGCGAACACTATGGCTACACCTTC
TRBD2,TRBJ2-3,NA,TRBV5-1,CASGSGGGADTQYF,TGCGCCAGCGGCAGCGGCGGGGGGGCCGATACGCAGTATTTT
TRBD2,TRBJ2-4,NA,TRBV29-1,CSAVLAAKNIQYF,TGCAGCGCCGTACTAGCGGCCAAAAACATTCAGTACTTC
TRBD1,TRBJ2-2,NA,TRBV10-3,CAISIRDSGELFF,TGTGCCATCAGTATTAGGGACAGCGGGGAGCTGTTTTTT
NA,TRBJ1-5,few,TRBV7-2,CASRRVGNQPQHF,TGTGCCAGCAGGCGGGTGGGAAATCAGCCCCAGCATTTT
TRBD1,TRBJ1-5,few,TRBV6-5,CASSLGTGDNQPQHF,TGTGCCAGCAGTCTCGGGACAGGGGATAATCAGCCCCAGCATTTT
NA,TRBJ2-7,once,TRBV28,CASSLEDYEQYF,TGTGCCAGCAGTTTAGAGGACTACGAGCAGTACTTC
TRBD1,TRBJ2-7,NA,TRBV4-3,CASSQGVGGTYEQYF,TGCGCCAGCAGCCAAGGGGTAGGGGGCACCTACGAGCAGTACTTC
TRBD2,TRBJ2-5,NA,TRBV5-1,CASSNLGLAGETQYF,TGCGCCAGCAGTAACTTGGGACTAGCGGGAGAGACCCAGTACTTC
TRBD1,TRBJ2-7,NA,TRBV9,CASSATGGAGYEQYF,TGTGCCAGCAGCGCAACAGGGGGCGCAGGCTACGAGCAGTACTTC
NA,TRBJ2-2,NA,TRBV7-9,CASSLEVSYTGELFF,TGTGCCAGCAGCTTAGAGGTATCATACACCGGGGAGCTGTTTTTT
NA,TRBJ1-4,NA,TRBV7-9,CASSQSGFTTNEKLFF,TGTGCCAGCAGCCAGTCTGGGTTTACAACTAATGAAAAACTGTTTTTT
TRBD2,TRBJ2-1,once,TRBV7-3,CASSSLGGYKQFF,TGTGCCAGCAGCTCCCTCGGGGGGTACAAGCAGTTCTTC
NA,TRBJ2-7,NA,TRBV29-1,CSVDEGTNSYEQYF,TGCAGCGTTGATGAGGGCACCAACTCCTACGAGCAGTACTTC
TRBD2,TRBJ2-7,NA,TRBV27,CASSLSGVAGVIRNEQYF,TGTGCCAGCAGTTTATCAGGGGTCGCGGGAGTGATAAGGAACGAGCAGTACTTC
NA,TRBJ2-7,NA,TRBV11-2,CAETRESEQYF,TGTGCCGAGACAAGGGAGAGCGAGCAGTACTTC
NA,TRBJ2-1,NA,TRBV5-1,CASSFWDTYNEQFF,TGCGCCAGCTCTTTTTGGGATACCTACAATGAGCAGTTCTTC
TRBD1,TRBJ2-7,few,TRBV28,CASSLGGQGISCF,TGTGCCAGCAGTTTAGGCGGACAGGGAATTAGTTGCTTC
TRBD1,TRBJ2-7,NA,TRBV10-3,CAISGVQGVYEQYF,TGTGCCATCAGCGGGGTGCAGGGGGTTTACGAGCAGTACTTC
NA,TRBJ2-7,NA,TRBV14,CASSQEPGASWEQYF,TGTGCCAGCAGCCAAGAACCAGGGGCCTCTTGGGAGCAGTACTTC
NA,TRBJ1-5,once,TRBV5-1,CASSLARGNNQPQHF,TGCGCCAGCAGCTTGGCCAGAGGGAACAATCAGCCCCAGCATTTT
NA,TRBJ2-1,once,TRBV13,CASSLGNEQFF,TGTGCCAGCAGCTTAGGCAATGAGCAGTTCTTC
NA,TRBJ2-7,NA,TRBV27,CASSYQSANLYEQYF,TGTGCCAGCAGTTATCAGAGCGCCAACTTATACGAGCAGTACTTC
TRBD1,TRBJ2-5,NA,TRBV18,CASSPRQGMETQYF,TGTGCCAGCTCGCCACGACAGGGGATGGAGACCCAGTACTTC
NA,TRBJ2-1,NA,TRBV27,CASSLYSTSYNEQFF,TGTGCCAGCAGTTTATACAGTACTTCCTACAATGAGCAGTTCTTC
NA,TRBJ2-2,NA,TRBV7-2,CASSLREPTGELFF,TGTGCCAGCAGCTTACGGGAACCGACCGGGGAGCTGTTTTTT
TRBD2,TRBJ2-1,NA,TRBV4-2,CASSHFEAGANNEQFF,TGTGCCAGCAGCCATTTCGAAGCGGGAGCCAACAATGAGCAGTTCTTC
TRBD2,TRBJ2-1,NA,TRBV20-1,CSAQTSGGLFF,TGCAGTGCACAGACTAGCGGGGGCCTGTTCTTC
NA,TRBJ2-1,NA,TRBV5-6,CASSVFRDSPYNEQFF,TGTGCCAGCAGCGTATTTAGGGATAGCCCCTACAATGAGCAGTTCTTC
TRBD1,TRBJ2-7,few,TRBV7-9,CASSQGTGGLYEQYF,TGTGCCAGCAGCCAGGGGACAGGGGGATTATACGAGCAGTACTTC